This T cell receptor (beta chain) is drawn from a study of blood T cell repertoires in COVID-19. This clone appeared a single time. The ends were cut back, 3 bases at V and 5 bases at J, with 10 bases in the middle. Germline CDR1 is LGHNA and CDR2 is YNFKEQ. The CDR3 extends over 14 amino acids. Recruitment covered some 25 US areas and drew participants whose ages spanned about 18 to 90 years. Membership in each cohort depended on participant-reported clinical history. Source study methods: Estimation of nucleated cell counts was performed using reference gene primer amplification. The table came from immunoSEQ multiplex PCR; TCRdb's copy has only in-frame clones and leaves some out. V and J calls and clone size are given by that table; D and trimming were obtained from the DNA. This sample carries some 240,000 clones, about 88% of them seen once, and the ten largest clones take around 4.1%.

The sample consisted of PBMCs or T cells enriched from blood (not recorded which). The TCR sequence derives from a man aged 25 to 40 with acute COVID-19. This chain connects TRBV4-2 to TRBJ2-2, with D possibly TRBD1 on 6 matching bases. Here the CDR3 reads CASSHLQGTGELFF. CDR3 DNA sequence: TGTGCCAGCAGCCACCTACAGGGTACCGGGGAGCTGTTTTTT.